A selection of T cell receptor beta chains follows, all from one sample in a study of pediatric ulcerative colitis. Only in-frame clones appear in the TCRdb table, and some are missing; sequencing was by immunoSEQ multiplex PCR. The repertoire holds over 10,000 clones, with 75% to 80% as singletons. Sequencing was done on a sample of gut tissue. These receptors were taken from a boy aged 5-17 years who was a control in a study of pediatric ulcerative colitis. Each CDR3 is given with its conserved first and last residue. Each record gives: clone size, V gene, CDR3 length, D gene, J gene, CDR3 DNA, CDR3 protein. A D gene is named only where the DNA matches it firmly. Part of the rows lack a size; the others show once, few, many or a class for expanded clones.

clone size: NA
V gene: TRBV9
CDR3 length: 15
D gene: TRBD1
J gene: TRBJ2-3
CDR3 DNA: TGTGCCAGCAGCGTAGAGGACAGGGGCACAGATACGCAGTATTTT
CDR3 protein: CASSVEDRGTDTQYF

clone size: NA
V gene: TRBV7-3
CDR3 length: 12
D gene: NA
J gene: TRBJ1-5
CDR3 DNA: TGTGCCAGCAGCTTAAGCAATCAGCCCCAGCATTTT
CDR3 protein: CASSLSNQPQHF

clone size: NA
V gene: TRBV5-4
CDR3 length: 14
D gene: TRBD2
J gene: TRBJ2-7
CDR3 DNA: TGTGCCAGCAGCCTGACTAGCGGGATCTACGAGCAGTACTTC
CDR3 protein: CASSLTSGIYEQYF

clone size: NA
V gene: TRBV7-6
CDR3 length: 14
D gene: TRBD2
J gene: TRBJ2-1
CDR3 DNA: TGTGCCAGCAGCCTGACTAGCGGGGGCAATGAGCAGTTCTTC
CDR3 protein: CASSLTSGGNEQFF

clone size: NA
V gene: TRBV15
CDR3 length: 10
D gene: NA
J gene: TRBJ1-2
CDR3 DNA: TGTGCCACCAGCTTTGATGGCTACACCTTC
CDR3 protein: CATSFDGYTF

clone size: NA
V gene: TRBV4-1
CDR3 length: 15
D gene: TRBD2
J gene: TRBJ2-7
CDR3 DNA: TGCGCCAGCAGCCGTGGACTAGCGGGAGCCTCCGAGCAGTACTTC
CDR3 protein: CASSRGLAGASEQYF

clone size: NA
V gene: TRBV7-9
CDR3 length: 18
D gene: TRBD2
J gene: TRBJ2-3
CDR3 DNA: TGTGCCAGCAGCCCGCCAGGACTAGCGGGAGGGTCAACAGATACGCAGTATTTT
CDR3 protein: CASSPPGLAGGSTDTQYF

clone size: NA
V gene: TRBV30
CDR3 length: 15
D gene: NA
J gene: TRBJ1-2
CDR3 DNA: TGTGCCTGGAGTAGGGGGATCAGCACTAACTATGGCTACACCTTC
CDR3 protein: CAWSRGISTNYGYTF

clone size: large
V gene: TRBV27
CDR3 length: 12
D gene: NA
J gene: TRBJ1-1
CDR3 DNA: TGTGCCAGCGGAATTAGGAACACTGAAGCTTTCTTT
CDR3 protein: CASGIRNTEAFF

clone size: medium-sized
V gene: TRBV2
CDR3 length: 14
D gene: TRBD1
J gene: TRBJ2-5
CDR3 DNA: TGTGCCAGCAGTCTACAGGGGATCCAAGAGACCCAGTACTTC
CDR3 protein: CASSLQGIQETQYF

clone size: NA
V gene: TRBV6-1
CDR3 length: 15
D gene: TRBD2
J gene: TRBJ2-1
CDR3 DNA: TGTGCCAGCAGTGAGACTAGCGGGAAAGGTGGTGAGCAGTTCTTC
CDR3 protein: CASSETSGKGGEQFF

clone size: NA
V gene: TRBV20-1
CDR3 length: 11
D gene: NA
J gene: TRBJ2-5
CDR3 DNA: TGCAGTGTGGGGGTTGGAGAGACCCAGTACTTC
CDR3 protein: CSVGVGETQYF

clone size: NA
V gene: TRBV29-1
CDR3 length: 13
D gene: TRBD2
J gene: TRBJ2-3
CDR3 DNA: TGCAGCGCATCGGGCGGGGGGACAGATACGCAGTATTTT
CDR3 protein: CSASGGGTDTQYF

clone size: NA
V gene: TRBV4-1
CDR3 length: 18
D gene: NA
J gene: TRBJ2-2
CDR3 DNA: TGCGCCAGCAGCCGGGCTCTTATGCGGCTGGAGGGTTCCGGGGAGCTGTTTTTT
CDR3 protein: CASSRALMRLEGSGELFF

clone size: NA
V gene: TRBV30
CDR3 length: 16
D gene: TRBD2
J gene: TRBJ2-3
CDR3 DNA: TGTGCCTGGAGCCACGGACTAGCGTCTAGCACAGATACGCAGTATTTT
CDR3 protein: CAWSHGLASSTDTQYF

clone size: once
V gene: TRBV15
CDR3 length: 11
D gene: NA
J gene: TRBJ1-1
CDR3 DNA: TGTGCCACCAGCAGAGATCAGGAAGCTTTCTTT
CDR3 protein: CATSRDQEAFF

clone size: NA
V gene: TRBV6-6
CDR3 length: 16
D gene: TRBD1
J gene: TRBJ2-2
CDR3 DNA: TGTGCCAGCAGTTTCCAGGGGGCGTCGGACACCGGGGAGCTGTTTTTT
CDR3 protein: CASSFQGASDTGELFF

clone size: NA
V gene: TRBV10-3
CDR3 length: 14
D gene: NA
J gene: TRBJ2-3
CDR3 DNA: TGTGCCATCAGTGATCACCAGACCACAGATACGCAGTATTTT
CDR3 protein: CAISDHQTTDTQYF

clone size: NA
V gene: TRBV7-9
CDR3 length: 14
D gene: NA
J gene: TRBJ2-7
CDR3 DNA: TGTGCCAGCAGCCTAAGGACTTATCCCTACGAGCAGTACTTC
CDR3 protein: CASSLRTYPYEQYF

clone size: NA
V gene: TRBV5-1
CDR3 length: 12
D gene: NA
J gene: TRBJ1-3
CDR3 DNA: TGCGCCAGCAGCTTGGATGGAAACACCATATATTTT
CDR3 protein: CASSLDGNTIYF

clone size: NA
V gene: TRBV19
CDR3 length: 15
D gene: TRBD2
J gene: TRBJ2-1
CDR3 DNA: TGTGCCAGTAGTATAGAGGGACTAGGGAGGGGTGAGCAGTTCTTC
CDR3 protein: CASSIEGLGRGEQFF

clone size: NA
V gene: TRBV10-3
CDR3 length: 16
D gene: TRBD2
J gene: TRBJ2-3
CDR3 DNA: TGTGCCATAAGCGGGAACGGCGGGACCGGCACAGATACGCAGTATTTT
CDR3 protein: CAISGNGGTGTDTQYF

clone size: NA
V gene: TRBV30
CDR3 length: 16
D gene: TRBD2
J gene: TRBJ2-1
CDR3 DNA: TGTGCCTGGAGTTACCCTAGCGGGAGGGTCCCCAATGAGCAGTTCTTC
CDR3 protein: CAWSYPSGRVPNEQFF

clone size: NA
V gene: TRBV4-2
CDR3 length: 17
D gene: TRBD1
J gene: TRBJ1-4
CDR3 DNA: TGTGCCAGCAAAAAGACAGGGGGCTTTGCAACTAATGAAAAACTGTTTTTT
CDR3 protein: CASKKTGGFATNEKLFF

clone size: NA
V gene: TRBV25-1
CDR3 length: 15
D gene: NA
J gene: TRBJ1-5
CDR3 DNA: TGTGCCAGCAGTGAATCCGGGACACTAAATCAGCCCCAGCATTTT
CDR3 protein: CASSESGTLNQPQHF

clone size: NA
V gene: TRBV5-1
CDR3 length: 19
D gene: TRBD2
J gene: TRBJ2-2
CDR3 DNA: TGCGCCAGCAGCTTGTCAGGACTAGCGGGAGGGCCAAACACCGGGGAGCTGTTTTTT
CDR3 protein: CASSLSGLAGGPNTGELFF

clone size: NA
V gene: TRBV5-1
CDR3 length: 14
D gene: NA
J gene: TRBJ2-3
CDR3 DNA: TGCGCCAGCAGCTCACAAGGTATCACAGATACGCAGTATTTT
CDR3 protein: CASSSQGITDTQYF

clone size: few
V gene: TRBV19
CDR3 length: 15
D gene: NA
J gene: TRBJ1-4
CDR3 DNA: TGTGCCAGTAGTATAGGGAGGAACTCTAATGAAAAACTGTTTTTT
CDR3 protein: CASSIGRNSNEKLFF

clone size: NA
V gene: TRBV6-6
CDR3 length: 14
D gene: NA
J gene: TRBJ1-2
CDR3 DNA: TGTGCCAGCAGTTCCCCGACGGCCAACTATGGCTACACCTTC
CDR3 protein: CASSSPTANYGYTF

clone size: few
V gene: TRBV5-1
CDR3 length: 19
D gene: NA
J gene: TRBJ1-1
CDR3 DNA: TGCGCCAGCAGCTTGCTCCCGTACCGGGCCCTCCCTACGAACACTGAAGCTTTCTTT
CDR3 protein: CASSLLPYRALPTNTEAFF

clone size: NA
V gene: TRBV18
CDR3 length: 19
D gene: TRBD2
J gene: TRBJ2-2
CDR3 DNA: TGTGCCAGCTCACCTCCCGGACTAGCGGGAGGGATAAACACCGGGGAGCTGTTTTTT
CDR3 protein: CASSPPGLAGGINTGELFF

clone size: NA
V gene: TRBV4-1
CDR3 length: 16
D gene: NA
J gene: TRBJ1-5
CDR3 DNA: TGCGCCAGCAGCCAGTCTGGGACGGATTTGGGTCAGCCCCAGCATTTT
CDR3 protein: CASSQSGTDLGQPQHF

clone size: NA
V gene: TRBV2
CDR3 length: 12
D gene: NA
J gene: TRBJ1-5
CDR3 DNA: TGTGCCAGCAGTGCGGGCAATCAGCCCCAGCATTTT
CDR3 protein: CASSAGNQPQHF

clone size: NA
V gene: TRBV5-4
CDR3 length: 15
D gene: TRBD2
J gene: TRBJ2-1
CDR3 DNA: TGTGCCAGCAGCCGCGCGGGGGGGGTCCAGGGTGAGCAGTTCTTC
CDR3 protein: CASSRAGGVQGEQFF

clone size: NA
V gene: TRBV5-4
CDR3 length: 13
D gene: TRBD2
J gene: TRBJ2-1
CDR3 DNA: TGTGCCAGCAGCCTGCTGGGGGGGAATGAGCAGTTCTTC
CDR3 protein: CASSLLGGNEQFF

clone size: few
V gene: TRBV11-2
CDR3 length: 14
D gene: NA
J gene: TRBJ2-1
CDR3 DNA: TGTGCCAGCAGCTTAGAAAGCTCCTACAATGAGCAGTTCTTC
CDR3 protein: CASSLESSYNEQFF

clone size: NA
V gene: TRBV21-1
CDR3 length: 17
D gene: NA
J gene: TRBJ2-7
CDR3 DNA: TGTGCCAGCATCCTCGCTGCCGGTCCAGCGGTCTCCTACGAGCAGTACTTC
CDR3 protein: CASILAAGPAVSYEQYF

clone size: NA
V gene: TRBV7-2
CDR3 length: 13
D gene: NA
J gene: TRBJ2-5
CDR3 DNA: TGTGCCAGCAGCCCTACCTCCTCGCGAGGGGAGTACTTC
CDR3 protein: CASSPTSSRGEYF

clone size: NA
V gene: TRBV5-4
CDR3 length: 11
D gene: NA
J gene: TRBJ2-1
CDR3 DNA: TGTGCCAGCAGCCTGACTACCGAGCAGTTCTTC
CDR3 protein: CASSLTTEQFF

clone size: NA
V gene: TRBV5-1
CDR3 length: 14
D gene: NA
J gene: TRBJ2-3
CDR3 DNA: TGCGCCAGCCACACCATTGGGGGCACAGATACGCAGTATTTT
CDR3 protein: CASHTIGGTDTQYF

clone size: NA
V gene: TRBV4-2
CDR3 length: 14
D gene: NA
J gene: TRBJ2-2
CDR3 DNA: TGTGCCAGCAGCGCCCGGGACCACACCGGGGAGCTGTTTTTT
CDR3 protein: CASSARDHTGELFF

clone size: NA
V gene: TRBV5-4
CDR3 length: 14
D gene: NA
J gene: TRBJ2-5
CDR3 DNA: TGTGCCAGCAGCCCCCGGGGAGACCAAGAGACCCAGTACTTC
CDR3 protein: CASSPRGDQETQYF

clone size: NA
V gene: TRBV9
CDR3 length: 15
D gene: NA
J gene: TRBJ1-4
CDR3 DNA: TGTGCCAGCAGCCCACAGCTGGGGACTAATGAAAAACTGTTTTTT
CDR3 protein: CASSPQLGTNEKLFF

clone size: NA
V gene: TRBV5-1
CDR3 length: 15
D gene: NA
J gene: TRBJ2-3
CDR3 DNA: TGCGCCAGCAGCTTGGCAGGGGCCGGCACAGATACGCAGTATTTT
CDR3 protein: CASSLAGAGTDTQYF

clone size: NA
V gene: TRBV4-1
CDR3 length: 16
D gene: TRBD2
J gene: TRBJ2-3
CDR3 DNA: TGCGCCAGCTCCGTCACACCGGGACTAGGGACAGATACGCAGTATTTT
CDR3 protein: CASSVTPGLGTDTQYF

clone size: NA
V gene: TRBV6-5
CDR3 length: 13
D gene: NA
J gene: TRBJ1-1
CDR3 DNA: TGTGCCAGCACCCTCGGGGGGAACACTGAAGCTTTCTTT
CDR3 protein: CASTLGGNTEAFF

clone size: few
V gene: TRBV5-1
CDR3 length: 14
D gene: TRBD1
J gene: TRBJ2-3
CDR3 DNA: TGCGCCAGTCGACAGGGGTTCCTCACAGATACGCAGTATTTT
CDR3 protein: CASRQGFLTDTQYF

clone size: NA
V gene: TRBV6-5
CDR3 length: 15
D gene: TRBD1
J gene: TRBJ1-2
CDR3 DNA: TGTGCCAGCACCGACCCCGGGACAGGGGATCATGGCTACACCTTC
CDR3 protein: CASTDPGTGDHGYTF

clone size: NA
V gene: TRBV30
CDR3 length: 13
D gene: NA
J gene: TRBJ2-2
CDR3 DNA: TGTGCCTGGGGAGGGCCCGGCACCGGGGAGCTGTTTTTT
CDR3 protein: CAWGGPGTGELFF

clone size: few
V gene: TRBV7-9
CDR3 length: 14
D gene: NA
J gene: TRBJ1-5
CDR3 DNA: TGTGCCAGCAGCCGTGGTAGGGCAGATCAGCCCCAGCATTTT
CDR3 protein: CASSRGRADQPQHF

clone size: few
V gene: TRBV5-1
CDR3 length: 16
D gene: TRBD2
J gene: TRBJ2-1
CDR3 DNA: TGCGCCAGCAGGCCCACTAGCGGGAGCTCCTACAATGAGCAGTTCTTC
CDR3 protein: CASRPTSGSSYNEQFF

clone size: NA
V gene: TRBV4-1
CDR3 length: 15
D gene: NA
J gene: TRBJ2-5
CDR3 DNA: TGCGCCAGCAGCCAAGTGGGCCAGGGTCAAGAGACCCAGTACTTC
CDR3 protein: CASSQVGQGQETQYF